Listed below are T cell receptor beta chains from one sample, sequenced in a study of OX40 agonist ivuxolimab in advanced cancers. The method was immunoSEQ multiplex PCR; TCRdb's version includes in-frame clones alone and lacks a portion of them. The data hold roughly 57,000 clones, with approximately 90% observed a single time. This specimen was CD4+ or CD8+ T cells sorted from blood, taken in a trial of the OX40 agonist ivuxolimab. Receptor source: an adult with an advanced solid tumor such as melanoma, head and neck, liver or kidney cancer. Both conserved end residues are part of each CDR3. Fields, in order: D gene, J gene, clone size, V gene, CDR3 protein, CDR3 DNA. A D gene is named only where the DNA matches it firmly. Clone size is not always given. Where it is, it says once, few, many or a class for expanded clones.

>TRBD2|TRBJ2-5|-|TRBV19
CASSNPREERYQETQYF
TGTGCCAGTAGTAACCCCCGGGAGGAACGGTACCAAGAGACCCAGTACTTC
>-|TRBJ1-5|-|TRBV5-1
CASSPTPGNQPQHF
TGCGCCAGCAGCCCCACTCCAGGGAATCAGCCCCAGCATTTT
>TRBD1|TRBJ2-7|-|TRBV27
CASSLTGGYEQYF
TGTGCCAGCAGTTTAACAGGGGGCTACGAGCAGTACTTC
>-|TRBJ2-1|-|TRBV5-1
CASSATGRISYNEQFF
TGCGCCAGCAGCGCTACAGGGCGAATTTCCTACAATGAGCAGTTCTTC
>-|TRBJ1-3|-|TRBV5-1
CASSLEGFRNTIYF
TGCGCCAGCAGCTTGGAAGGTTTTCGAAACACCATATATTTT
>-|TRBJ2-5|-|TRBV18
CASSPPAQVGLKQYF
TGTGCCAGCTCACCACCGGCACAGGTCGGCCTCAAGCAGTACTTC
>TRBD2|TRBJ2-1|-|TRBV5-1
CASSSGLAGYEQFF
TGCGCCAGCAGCTCCGGACTAGCGGGCTATGAGCAGTTCTTC
>TRBD2|TRBJ2-1|-|TRBV27
CASSLYGVRTSEYNEQFF
TGTGCCAGCAGTTTATATGGGGTTAGGACTAGCGAGTACAATGAGCAGTTCTTC
>-|TRBJ1-2|-|TRBV6-5
CASSYSGYGYTF
TGTGCCAGCAGTTACTCAGGCTATGGCTACACCTTC
>TRBD2|TRBJ2-2|-|TRBV29-1
CSAIPGTTNTGELFF
TGCAGCGCCATACCCGGGACTACGAACACCGGGGAGCTGTTTTTT
>-|TRBJ2-7|-|TRBV6-1
CASSERVEQYF
TGTGCCAGCAGTGAAAGGGTCGAGCAGTACTTC
>-|TRBJ2-1|-|TRBV2
CASIREIGNEQFF
TGTGCCAGCATCAGGGAAATCGGCAATGAGCAGTTCTTC
>TRBD1|TRBJ1-3|-|TRBV6-6
CASSRGQGNTIYF
TGTGCCAGCAGTAGGGGACAGGGAAACACCATATATTTT
>-|TRBJ1-5|once|TRBV28
CASTAGGQPQHF
TGTGCCAGCACCGCCGGGGGACAGCCCCAGCATTTT
>-|TRBJ2-1|-|TRBV5-6
CASSLGWGAASNEQFF
TGTGCCAGCAGCTTGGGATGGGGGGCAGCAAGCAATGAGCAGTTCTTC
>-|TRBJ1-5|-|TRBV5-1
CASSLEGGKSQPQHF
TGCGCCAGCAGCTTGGAGGGGGGTAAGTCCCAGCCCCAGCATTTT
>-|TRBJ2-3|once|TRBV5-1
CASSLNRGDTQYF
TGCGCCAGCAGCTTGAATAGAGGAGATACGCAGTATTTT
>-|TRBJ1-2|-|TRBV5-8
CASSSFFGYGYTF
TGTGCCAGCAGCTCCTTCTTTGGCTATGGCTACACCTTC
>-|TRBJ1-3|once|TRBV10-3
CAISDGRGGSGNTIYF
TGTGCCATCAGTGACGGGCGTGGGGGCTCTGGAAACACCATATATTTT
>-|TRBJ1-2|-|TRBV6-1
CASSEAAGRGGGGYTF
TGTGCCAGCAGTGAAGCCGCCGGGAGGGGGGGCGGTGGCTACACCTTC
>-|TRBJ2-7|few|TRBV4-1
CASSLGGTDPYEQYF
TGTGCCAGCAGCTTAGGCGGGACGGACCCCTACGAGCAGTACTTC
>-|TRBJ2-6|-|TRBV30
CAWNGVSGANVLTF
TGTGCCTGGAACGGGGTCTCTGGGGCCAACGTCCTGACTTTC
>-|TRBJ2-2|-|TRBV28
CASSSRVDGELFF
TGTGCCAGCAGTTCGCGGGTTGACGGGGAGCTGTTTTTT
>TRBD2|TRBJ2-7|once|TRBV6-5
CASSWGLGGVEEQYF
TGTGCCAGCAGTTGGGGTCTGGGGGGGGTGGAAGAGCAGTACTTC
>-|TRBJ1-2|-|TRBV28
CASSLSGDGGYTF
TGTGCCAGCAGTTTATCAGGGGACGGCGGCTACACCTTC
>-|TRBJ2-1|-|TRBV19
CASNGLTNEQFF
TGTGCCAGTAATGGACTCACCAATGAGCAGTTCTTC
>TRBD2|TRBJ2-1|-|TRBV4-2
CASSQESGASGAPPSSYNEQFF
TGTGCCAGCAGCCAAGAGTCTGGGGCTAGCGGAGCCCCCCCGAGCTCCTACAATGAGCAGTTCTTC
>TRBD2|TRBJ2-1|once|TRBV5-1
CASSRRLAGVGWGDEQFF
TGCGCCAGCAGCAGGCGACTAGCGGGAGTAGGATGGGGCGATGAGCAGTTCTTC
>-|TRBJ2-3|once|TRBV7-2
CASSEQGISTDTQYF
TGTGCCAGCAGCGAACAGGGAATTAGCACAGATACGCAGTATTTT
>-|TRBJ2-5|-|TRBV28
CASSLPGPSQGETQYF
TGTGCCAGCAGTTTACCGGGTCCCAGCCAGGGAGAGACCCAGTACTTC
>-|TRBJ1-1|-|TRBV7-9
CASSSRDNTEAFF
TGTGCCAGCAGCTCCAGGGACAACACTGAAGCTTTCTTT